This T cell receptor (beta chain) was profiled in a study of blood T cell repertoires in COVID-19. The germline gives CDR1 SGHTA, CDR2 FQGNSA. The germline V and J ends were trimmed by 1 base and 3 bases, with 13 bases remaining between them. The CDR3 extends over 15 amino acids. Each exposed participant met a COVID-19 case in the 2 weeks preceding study entry. Clones were sequenced by immunoSEQ multiplex PCR, and TCRdb holds only the in-frame ones, with some missing. The sample yields 350,000 to 400,000 clones, approximately 90% seen once. The V gene is TRBV7-2, the J gene TRBJ2-7, with D tentatively TRBD2 (6 bases). The sample was PBMCs or T cells enriched from blood (not recorded which). The receptor's source is a woman in her thirties or forties who had been exposed to COVID-19. In DNA form, the CDR3 reads TGTGCCAGCAGCTTAGGCAGCGGGCCGGTCTACGAGCAGTACTTC. The encoded protein is CASSLGSGPVYEQYF. The whole variable domain, remainder taken from reference TRBV7-2 and TRBJ2-7, is GAGVSQSPSNKVTEKGKDVELRCDPISGHTALYWYRQSLGQGLEFLIYFQGNSAPDKSGLPSDRFSAERTGGSVSTLTIQRTQQEDSAVYLCASSLGSGPVYEQYFGPGTRLTVT.